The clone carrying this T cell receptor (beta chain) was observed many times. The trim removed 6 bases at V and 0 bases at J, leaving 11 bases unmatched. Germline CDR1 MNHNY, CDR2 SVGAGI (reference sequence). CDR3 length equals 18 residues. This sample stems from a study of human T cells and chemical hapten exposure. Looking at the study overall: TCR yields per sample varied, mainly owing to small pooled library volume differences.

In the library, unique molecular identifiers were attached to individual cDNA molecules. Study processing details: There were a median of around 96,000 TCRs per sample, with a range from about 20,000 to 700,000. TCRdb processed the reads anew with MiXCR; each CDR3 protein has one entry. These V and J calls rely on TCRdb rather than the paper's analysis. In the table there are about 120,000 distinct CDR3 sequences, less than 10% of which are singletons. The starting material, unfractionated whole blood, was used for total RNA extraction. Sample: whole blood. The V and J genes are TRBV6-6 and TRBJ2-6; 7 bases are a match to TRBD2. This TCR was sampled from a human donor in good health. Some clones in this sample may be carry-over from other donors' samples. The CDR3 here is CASSPSGGGGSGANVLTF. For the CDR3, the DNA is TGTGCCAGCAGCCCCTCTGGCGGGGGAGGCTCTGGGGCCAACGTCCTGACTTTC.